A selection of T cell receptor beta chains follows, all from one sample in a study of blood T cell repertoires in COVID-19. The assay was immunoSEQ multiplex PCR, and TCRdb's table has in-frame clones only and misses some. The sample carries approximately 300,000 clones, just under 85% recorded once. The sequenced sample was peripheral blood. These receptors came from a woman aged 45-65 years with active or convalescent COVID-19. CDR3s include the opening cysteine and the closing phenylalanine or tryptophan. A D gene is named only where the DNA matches it firmly. For some rows the clone size is stated as once, few or many, or as a class when expanded; others skip it.

J: TRBJ1-1
V: TRBV18
length: 13
D: -
size: -
CDR3: CASSNLLDTEAFF
DNA: TGTGCCAGCTCAAACTTGCTGGACACTGAAGCTTTCTTT

J: TRBJ1-4
V: TRBV19
length: 17
D: TRBD1
size: -
CDR3: CASSHLRGQGTNEKLFF
DNA: TGTGCCAGTAGTCACCTTCGGGGACAGGGCACTAATGAAAAACTGTTTTTT

J: TRBJ2-1
V: TRBV5-4
length: 16
D: -
size: -
CDR3: CASSDSLGRDSNEQFF
DNA: TGTGCCAGCAGCGACTCACTAGGTCGGGATTCGAATGAGCAGTTCTTC

J: TRBJ1-6
V: TRBV5-1
length: 17
D: TRBD1
size: -
CDR3: CASSWTGLSSYNSPLHF
DNA: TGCGCCAGCAGCTGGACAGGACTGAGCTCCTATAATTCACCCCTCCACTTT

J: TRBJ2-1
V: TRBV7-3
length: 15
D: -
size: once
CDR3: CASSPGGSSYNEQFF
DNA: TGTGCCAGCAGCCCCGGCGGAAGCTCCTACAATGAGCAGTTCTTC

J: TRBJ2-1
V: TRBV5-4
length: 12
D: TRBD2
size: -
CDR3: CASSFDERDQFF
DNA: TGTGCCAGCAGCTTTGATGAGCGGGACCAGTTCTTC

J: TRBJ2-1
V: TRBV19
length: 18
D: TRBD2
size: -
CDR3: CASSISRGSGRYDNEQFF
DNA: TGTGCCAGTAGTATCAGTCGTGGTAGCGGGAGATACGACAATGAGCAGTTCTTC

J: TRBJ1-1
V: TRBV28
length: 12
D: -
size: -
CDR3: CASGSGNTEAFF
DNA: TGTGCCAGCGGGTCGGGGAACACTGAAGCTTTCTTT

J: TRBJ1-2
V: TRBV18
length: 14
D: -
size: -
CDR3: CASSLREQRDGYTF
DNA: TGTGCCAGCTCACTACGGGAGCAGAGAGATGGCTACACCTTC

J: TRBJ2-2
V: TRBV15
length: 16
D: -
size: -
CDR3: CATSRATGTGTGELFF
DNA: TGTGCCACCAGCAGAGCAACCGGGACTGGCACCGGGGAGCTGTTTTTT

J: TRBJ2-1
V: TRBV5-4
length: 18
D: TRBD2
size: -
CDR3: CASSLGGTSGTVYNEQFF
DNA: TGTGCCAGCAGCTTGGGTGGGACTAGCGGGACTGTGTACAATGAGCAGTTCTTC

J: TRBJ1-5
V: TRBV7-9
length: 14
D: TRBD1
size: -
CDR3: CASSAQGKDQPQHF
DNA: TGTGCCAGCAGCGCACAGGGGAAAGATCAGCCCCAGCATTTT

J: TRBJ2-5
V: TRBV18
length: 12
D: -
size: -
CDR3: CASALTVETQYF
DNA: TGTGCCAGCGCCCTCACAGTCGAGACCCAGTACTTC

J: TRBJ2-4
V: TRBV2
length: 17
D: TRBD2
size: once
CDR3: CASSEASGGLAKNIQYF
DNA: TGTGCCAGCAGTGAGGCTAGCGGGGGTTTAGCCAAAAACATTCAGTACTTC

J: TRBJ2-2
V: TRBV5-6
length: 14
D: -
size: -
CDR3: CASSLDRNTGELFF
DNA: TGTGCCAGCAGCTTGGACAGGAACACCGGGGAGCTGTTTTTT

J: TRBJ1-3
V: TRBV11-3
length: 14
D: -
size: few
CDR3: CASSFYSPRNTIYF
DNA: TGTGCCAGCAGCTTTTACAGTCCAAGAAACACCATATATTTT

J: TRBJ2-5
V: TRBV2
length: 15
D: TRBD2
size: -
CDR3: CASSERSTSDGTQYF
DNA: TGTGCCAGCAGTGAAAGGTCGACTAGCGATGGGACCCAGTACTTC

J: TRBJ2-3
V: TRBV27
length: 15
D: -
size: -
CDR3: CASSLFDTSTDTQYF
DNA: TGTGCCAGCAGTTTATTCGACACGAGCACAGATACGCAGTATTTT

J: TRBJ1-1
V: TRBV7-2
length: 14
D: -
size: -
CDR3: CASSGGALRAEAFF
DNA: TGTGCCAGCAGCGGGGGGGCCTTGAGGGCTGAAGCTTTCTTT

J: TRBJ2-2
V: TRBV10-1
length: 16
D: -
size: -
CDR3: CASSAEGPRVTGELFF
DNA: TGCGCCAGCAGTGCGGAGGGGCCTCGCGTCACCGGGGAGCTGTTTTTT

J: TRBJ1-1
V: TRBV9
length: 18
D: -
size: -
CDR3: CASSRLRGGSVGVAEAFF
DNA: TGTGCCAGCAGCCGACTGCGGGGAGGTTCGGTTGGTGTGGCTGAAGCTTTCTTT

J: TRBJ1-2
V: TRBV5-6
length: 14
D: TRBD1
size: -
CDR3: CASSPGTADYGYTF
DNA: TGTGCCAGCAGCCCCGGGACAGCGGACTATGGCTACACCTTC

J: TRBJ2-5
V: TRBV12-5
length: 15
D: -
size: once
CDR3: CASGKGAGLQETQYF
DNA: TGTGCTAGTGGTAAGGGGGCGGGACTCCAAGAGACCCAGTACTTC

J: TRBJ1-4
V: TRBV5-5
length: 14
D: -
size: -
CDR3: CASSVQGQGEKLFF
DNA: TGTGCCAGCAGCGTCCAGGGGCAGGGAGAAAAACTGTTTTTT

J: TRBJ2-3
V: TRBV28
length: 13
D: -
size: few
CDR3: CASSPERVDTQYF
DNA: TGTGCCAGCAGCCCCGAGAGGGTAGATACGCAGTATTTT

J: TRBJ2-7
V: TRBV11-2
length: 16
D: -
size: -
CDR3: CASSFTLALHSYEQYF
DNA: TGTGCCAGCAGCTTCACGCTAGCGCTCCACTCCTACGAGCAGTACTTC

J: TRBJ2-1
V: TRBV7-9
length: 15
D: -
size: once
CDR3: CASTTTSTGYNEQFF
DNA: TGTGCCAGCACCACTACCTCGACAGGCTACAATGAGCAGTTCTTC

J: TRBJ2-1
V: TRBV18
length: 15
D: TRBD2
size: -
CDR3: CASSPLSGRIGEQFF
DNA: TGTGCCAGCTCACCATTAAGCGGGAGGATTGGTGAGCAGTTCTTC

J: TRBJ2-2
V: TRBV12-3/TRBV12-4
length: 13
D: -
size: -
CDR3: CASSRSGTGELFF
DNA: TGTGCCAGCAGTCGCAGTGGCACCGGGGAGCTGTTTTTT

J: TRBJ2-4
V: TRBV30
length: 12
D: -
size: -
CDR3: CACLDTKNIQYF
DNA: TGTGCCTGCCTGGACACGAAAAACATTCAGTACTTC

J: TRBJ1-2
V: TRBV7-2
length: 12
D: -
size: -
CDR3: CASSVTGLGYTF
DNA: TGTGCCAGCAGTGTTACAGGGTTAGGCTACACCTTC

J: TRBJ2-2
V: TRBV24-1
length: 16
D: TRBD1
size: -
CDR3: CATSDPGQGGSGELFF
DNA: TGTGCCACCAGTGATCCTGGACAGGGTGGTTCCGGGGAGCTGTTTTTT

J: TRBJ2-1
V: TRBV12-5
length: 18
D: TRBD2
size: -
CDR3: CASGLSRMTSGRVDEQFF
DNA: TGTGCTAGTGGTTTGTCTCGTATGACTAGCGGGAGAGTTGATGAGCAGTTCTTC

J: TRBJ1-2
V: TRBV24-1
length: 13
D: -
size: few
CDR3: CATSGPGAYGYTF
DNA: TGTGCCACCAGTGGCCCAGGGGCCTATGGCTACACCTTC

J: TRBJ2-2
V: TRBV18
length: 13
D: TRBD1
size: -
CDR3: CASSDRGTGELFF
DNA: TGTGCCAGCTCCGACAGGGGAACCGGGGAGCTGTTTTTT

J: TRBJ2-7
V: TRBV6-6
length: 13
D: -
size: once
CDR3: CASSWASSYEQYF
DNA: TGTGCCAGCAGTTGGGCCAGCTCCTACGAGCAGTACTTC

J: TRBJ2-7
V: TRBV10-2
length: 11
D: -
size: once
CDR3: CASSERAEQYF
DNA: TGCGCCAGCAGTGAGCGAGCCGAGCAGTACTTC

J: TRBJ1-1
V: TRBV14
length: 17
D: -
size: few
CDR3: CASSLRKPGPRDTEAFF
DNA: TGTGCCAGCAGCCTCCGAAAACCGGGCCCCAGGGACACTGAAGCTTTCTTT